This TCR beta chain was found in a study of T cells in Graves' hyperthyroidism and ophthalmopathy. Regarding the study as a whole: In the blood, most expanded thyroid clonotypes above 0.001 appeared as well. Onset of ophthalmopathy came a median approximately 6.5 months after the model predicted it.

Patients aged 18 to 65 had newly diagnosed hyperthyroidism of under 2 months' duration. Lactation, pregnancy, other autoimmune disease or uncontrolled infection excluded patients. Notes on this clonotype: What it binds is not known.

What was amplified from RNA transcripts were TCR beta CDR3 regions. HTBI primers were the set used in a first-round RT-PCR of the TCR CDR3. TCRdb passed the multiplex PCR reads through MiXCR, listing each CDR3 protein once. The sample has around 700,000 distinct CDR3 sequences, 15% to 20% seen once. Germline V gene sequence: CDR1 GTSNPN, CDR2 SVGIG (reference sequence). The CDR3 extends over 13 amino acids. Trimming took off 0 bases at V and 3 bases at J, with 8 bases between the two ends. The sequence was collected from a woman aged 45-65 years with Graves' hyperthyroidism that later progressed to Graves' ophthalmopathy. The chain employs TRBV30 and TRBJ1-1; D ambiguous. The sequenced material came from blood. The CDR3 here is CAWSVRPDTEAFF. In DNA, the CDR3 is TGTGCCTGGAGTGTACGCCCAGACACTGAAGCTTTCTTT.